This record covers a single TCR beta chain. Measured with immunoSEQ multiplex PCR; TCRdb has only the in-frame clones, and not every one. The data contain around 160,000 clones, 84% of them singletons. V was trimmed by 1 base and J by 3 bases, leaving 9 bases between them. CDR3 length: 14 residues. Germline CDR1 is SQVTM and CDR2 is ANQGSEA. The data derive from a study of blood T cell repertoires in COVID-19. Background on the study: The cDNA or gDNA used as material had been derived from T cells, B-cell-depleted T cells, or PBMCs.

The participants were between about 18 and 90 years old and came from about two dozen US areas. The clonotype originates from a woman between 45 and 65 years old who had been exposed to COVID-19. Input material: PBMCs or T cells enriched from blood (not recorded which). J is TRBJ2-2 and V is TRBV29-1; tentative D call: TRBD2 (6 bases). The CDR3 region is CSVEASVYTGELFF. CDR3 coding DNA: TGCAGCGTTGAAGCTAGCGTTTACACCGGGGAGCTGTTTTTT.